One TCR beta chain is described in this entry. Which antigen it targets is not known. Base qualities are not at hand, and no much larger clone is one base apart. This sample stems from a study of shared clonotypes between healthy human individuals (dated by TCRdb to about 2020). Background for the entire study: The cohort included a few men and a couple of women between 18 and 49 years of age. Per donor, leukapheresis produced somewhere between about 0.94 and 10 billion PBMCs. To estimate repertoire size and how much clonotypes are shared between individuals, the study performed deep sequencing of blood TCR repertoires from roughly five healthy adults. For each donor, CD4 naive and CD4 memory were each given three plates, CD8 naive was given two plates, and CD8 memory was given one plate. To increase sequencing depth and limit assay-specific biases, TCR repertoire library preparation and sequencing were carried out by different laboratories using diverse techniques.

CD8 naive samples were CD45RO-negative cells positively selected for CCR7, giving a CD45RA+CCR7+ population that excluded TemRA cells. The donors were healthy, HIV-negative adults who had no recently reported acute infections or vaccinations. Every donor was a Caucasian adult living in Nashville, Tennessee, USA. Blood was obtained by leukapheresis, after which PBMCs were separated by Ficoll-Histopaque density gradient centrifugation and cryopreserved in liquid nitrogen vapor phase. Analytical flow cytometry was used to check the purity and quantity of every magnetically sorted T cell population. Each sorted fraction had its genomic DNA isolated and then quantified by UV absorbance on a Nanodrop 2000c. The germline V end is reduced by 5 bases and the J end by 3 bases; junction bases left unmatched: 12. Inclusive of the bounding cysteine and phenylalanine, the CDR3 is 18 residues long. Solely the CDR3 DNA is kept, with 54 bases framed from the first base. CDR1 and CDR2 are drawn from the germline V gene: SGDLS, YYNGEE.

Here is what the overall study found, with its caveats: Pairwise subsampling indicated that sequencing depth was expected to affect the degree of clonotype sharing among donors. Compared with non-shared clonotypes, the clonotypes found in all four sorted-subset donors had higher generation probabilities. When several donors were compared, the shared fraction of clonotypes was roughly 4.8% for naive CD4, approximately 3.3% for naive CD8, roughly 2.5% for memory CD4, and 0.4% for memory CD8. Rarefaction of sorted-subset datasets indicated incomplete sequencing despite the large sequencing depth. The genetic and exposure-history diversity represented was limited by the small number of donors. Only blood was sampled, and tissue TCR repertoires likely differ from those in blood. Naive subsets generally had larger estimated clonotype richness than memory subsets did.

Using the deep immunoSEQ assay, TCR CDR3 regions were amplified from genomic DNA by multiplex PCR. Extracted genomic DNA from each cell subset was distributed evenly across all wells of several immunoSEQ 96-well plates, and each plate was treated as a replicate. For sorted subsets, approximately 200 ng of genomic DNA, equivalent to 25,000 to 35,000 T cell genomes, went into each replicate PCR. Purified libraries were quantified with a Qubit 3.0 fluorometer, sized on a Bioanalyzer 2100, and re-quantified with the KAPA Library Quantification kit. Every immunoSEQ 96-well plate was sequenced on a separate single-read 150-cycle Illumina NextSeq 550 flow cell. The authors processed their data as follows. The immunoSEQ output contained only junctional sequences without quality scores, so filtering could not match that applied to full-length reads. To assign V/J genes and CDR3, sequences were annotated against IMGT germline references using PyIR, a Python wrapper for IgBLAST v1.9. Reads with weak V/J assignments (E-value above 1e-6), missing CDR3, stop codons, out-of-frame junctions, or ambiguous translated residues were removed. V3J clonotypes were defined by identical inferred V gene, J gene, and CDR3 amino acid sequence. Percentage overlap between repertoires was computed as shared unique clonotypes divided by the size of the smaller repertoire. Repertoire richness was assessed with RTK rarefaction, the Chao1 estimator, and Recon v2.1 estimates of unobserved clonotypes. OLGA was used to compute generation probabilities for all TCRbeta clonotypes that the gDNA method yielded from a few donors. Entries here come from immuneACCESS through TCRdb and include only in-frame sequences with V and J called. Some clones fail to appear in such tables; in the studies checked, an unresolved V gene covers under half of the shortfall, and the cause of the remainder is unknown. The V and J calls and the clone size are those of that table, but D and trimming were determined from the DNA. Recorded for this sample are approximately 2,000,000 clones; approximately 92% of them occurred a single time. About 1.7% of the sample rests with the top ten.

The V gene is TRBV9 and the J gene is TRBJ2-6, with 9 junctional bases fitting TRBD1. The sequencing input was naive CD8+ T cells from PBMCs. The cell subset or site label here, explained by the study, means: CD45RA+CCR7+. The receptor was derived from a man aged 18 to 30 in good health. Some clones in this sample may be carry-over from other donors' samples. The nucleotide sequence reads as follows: TGTGCCAGCAGTTTATCGGGACAGGGAAGAGGTGGGGCCAACGTCCTGACTTTC. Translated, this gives CASSLSGQGRGGANVLTF.